This T cell receptor beta chain was profiled in a study of shared clonotypes between healthy human individuals. Broader study findings: Only blood was sampled, and tissue TCR repertoires likely differ from blood ones. Naive CD4 clonotypes overlapped across several donors at roughly 5.1%.

The trim removed 4 bases at V and 3 bases at J, leaving 3 bases unmatched. CDR1 is MNHEY, CDR2 SMNVEV, per germline (reference sequence). This CDR3 has 14 residues. This clone showed up just once. Its antigen is not known. Here immunoSEQ multiplex PCR was the method, and the copy in TCRdb shows in-frame clones only, minus some. Of approximately 2,000,000 clones listed, approximately 90% are singletons. Sequences were obtained from naive CD4+ T cells from PBMCs. As for subset: CD45RA+ positively selected. The receptor's source is a man aged 18 to 30 in good health. Some clones in this sample may be carry-over from other donors' samples. The rearrangement joins TRBV27 to TRBJ2-3; 8 bases map to TRBD1. The CDR3 sequence: CASSYGQGTDTQYF. The CDR3 region has the DNA TGTGCCAGCAGTTATGGACAGGGAACAGATACGCAGTATTTT.